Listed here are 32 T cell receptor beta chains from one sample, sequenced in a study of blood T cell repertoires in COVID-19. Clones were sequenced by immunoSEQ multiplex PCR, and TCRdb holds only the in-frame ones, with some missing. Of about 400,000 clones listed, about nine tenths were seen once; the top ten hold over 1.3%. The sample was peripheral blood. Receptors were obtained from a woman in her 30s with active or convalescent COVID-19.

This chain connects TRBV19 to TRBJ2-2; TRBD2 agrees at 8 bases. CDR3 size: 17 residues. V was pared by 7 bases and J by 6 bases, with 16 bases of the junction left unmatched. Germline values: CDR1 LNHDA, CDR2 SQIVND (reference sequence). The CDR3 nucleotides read TGTGCCAGTACTTCGAAGGTGGGCGGGAGGTCGGCCGGGGAGCTGTTTTTT. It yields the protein CASTSKVGGRSAGELFF.

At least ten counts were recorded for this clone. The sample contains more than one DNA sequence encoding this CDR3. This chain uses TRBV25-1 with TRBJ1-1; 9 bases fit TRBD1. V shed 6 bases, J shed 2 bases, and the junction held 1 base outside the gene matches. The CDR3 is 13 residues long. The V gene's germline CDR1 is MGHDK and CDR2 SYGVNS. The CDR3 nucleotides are TGTGCCAGCAGGGGACAGGGCAACACTGAAGCTTTCTTT. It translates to CASRGQGNTEAFF.

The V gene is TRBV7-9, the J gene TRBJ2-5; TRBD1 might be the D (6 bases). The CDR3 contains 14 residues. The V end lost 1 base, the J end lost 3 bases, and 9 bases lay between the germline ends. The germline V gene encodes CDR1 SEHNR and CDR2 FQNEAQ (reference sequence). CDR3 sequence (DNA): TGTGCCAGCAGCTTAGTTGCAGGGGAAGAGACCCAGTACTTC. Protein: CASSLVAGEETQYF.

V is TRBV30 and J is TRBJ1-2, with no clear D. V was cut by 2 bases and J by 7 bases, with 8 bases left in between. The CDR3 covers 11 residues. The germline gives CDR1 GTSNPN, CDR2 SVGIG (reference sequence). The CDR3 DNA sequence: TGTGCCTGGAGTCAAGGGAGTGGCTACACCTTC. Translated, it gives CAWSQGSGYTF.

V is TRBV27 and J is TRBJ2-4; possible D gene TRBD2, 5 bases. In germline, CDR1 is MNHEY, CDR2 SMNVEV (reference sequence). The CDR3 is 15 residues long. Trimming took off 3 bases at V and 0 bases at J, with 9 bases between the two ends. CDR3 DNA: TGTGCCAGCAGTTTCAGCGGCGTAGCCAAAAACATTCAGTACTTC. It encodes CASSFSGVAKNIQYF.

CDR3 bases: TGTGCCAGCAGTGAAGCCGGCAGGCCAGGGTACACCTTC. Protein sequence: CASSEAGRPGYTF. V gene TRBV6-1 combines with J gene TRBJ1-2; D is perhaps TRBD1 (5 bases). The germline gives CDR1 MNHNS, CDR2 SASEGT. This CDR3 region has 13 residues. V was clipped by 0 bases and J by 11 bases, with 13 bases between them.

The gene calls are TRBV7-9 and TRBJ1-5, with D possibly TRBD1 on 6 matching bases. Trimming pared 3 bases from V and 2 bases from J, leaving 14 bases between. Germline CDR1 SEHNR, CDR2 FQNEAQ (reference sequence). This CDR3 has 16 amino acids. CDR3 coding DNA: TGTGCCAGCAGCTTCGGGGGGGCGCGCGGCAATCAGCCCCAGCATTTT. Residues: CASSFGGARGNQPQHF.

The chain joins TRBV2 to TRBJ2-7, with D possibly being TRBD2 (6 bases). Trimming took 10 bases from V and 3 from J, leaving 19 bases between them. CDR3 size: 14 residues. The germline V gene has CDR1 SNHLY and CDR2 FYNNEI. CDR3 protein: CATRESGYSYEQYF. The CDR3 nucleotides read TGTGCCACCAGGGAAAGCGGGTACAGCTACGAGCAGTACTTC. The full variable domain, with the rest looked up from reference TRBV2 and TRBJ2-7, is EPEVTQTPSHQVTQMGQEVILRCVPISNHLYFYWYRQILGQKVEFLVSFYNNEISEKSEIFDDQFSVERPDGSNFTLKIRSTKLEDSAMYFCATRESGYSYEQYFGPGTRLTVT.

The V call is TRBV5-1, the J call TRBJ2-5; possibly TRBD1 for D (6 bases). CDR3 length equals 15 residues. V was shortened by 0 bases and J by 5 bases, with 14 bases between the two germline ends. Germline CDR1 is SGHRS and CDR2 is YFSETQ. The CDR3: CASSLDGTTRETQYF. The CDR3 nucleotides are TGCGCCAGCAGCTTGGATGGGACAACCCGGGAGACCCAGTACTTC. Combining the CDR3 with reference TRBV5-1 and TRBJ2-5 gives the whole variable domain KAGVTQTPRYLIKTRGQQVTLSCSPISGHRSVSWYQQTPGQGLQFLFEYFSETQRNKGNFPGRFSGRQFSNSRSEMNVSTLELGDSALYLCASSLDGTTRETQYFGPGTRLLVL.

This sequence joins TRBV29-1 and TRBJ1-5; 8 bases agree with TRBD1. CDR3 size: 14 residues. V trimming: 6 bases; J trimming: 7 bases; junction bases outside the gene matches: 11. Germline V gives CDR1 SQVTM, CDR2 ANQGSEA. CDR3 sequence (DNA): TGCAGCGTGATGACAGGGGACGGCGGACAGCCCCAGCATTTT. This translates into CSVMTGDGGQPQHF.

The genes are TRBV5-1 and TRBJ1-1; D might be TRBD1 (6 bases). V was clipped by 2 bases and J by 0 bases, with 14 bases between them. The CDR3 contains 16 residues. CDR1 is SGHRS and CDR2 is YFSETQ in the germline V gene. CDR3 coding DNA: TGCGCCAGCAGCTTTGAGGGTACAGGGATGAACACTGAAGCTTTCTTT. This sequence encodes CASSFEGTGMNTEAFF. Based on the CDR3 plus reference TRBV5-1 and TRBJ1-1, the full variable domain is KAGVTQTPRYLIKTRGQQVTLSCSPISGHRSVSWYQQTPGQGLQFLFEYFSETQRNKGNFPGRFSGRQFSNSRSEMNVSTLELGDSALYLCASSFEGTGMNTEAFFGQGTRLTVV.

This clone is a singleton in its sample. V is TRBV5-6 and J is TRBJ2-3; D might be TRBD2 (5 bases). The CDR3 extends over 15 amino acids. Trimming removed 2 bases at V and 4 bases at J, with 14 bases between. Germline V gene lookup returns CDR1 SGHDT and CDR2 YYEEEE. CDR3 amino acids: CASSFSPGGADTQYF. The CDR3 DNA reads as TGTGCCAGCAGCTTCAGCCCAGGAGGTGCAGATACGCAGTATTTT.

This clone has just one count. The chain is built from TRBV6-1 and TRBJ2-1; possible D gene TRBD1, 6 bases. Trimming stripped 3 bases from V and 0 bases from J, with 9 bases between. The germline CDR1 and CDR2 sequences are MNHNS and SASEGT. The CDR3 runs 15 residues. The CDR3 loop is CASSEAGASYNEQFF. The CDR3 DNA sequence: TGTGCCAGCAGTGAGGCAGGGGCCTCCTACAATGAGCAGTTCTTC.

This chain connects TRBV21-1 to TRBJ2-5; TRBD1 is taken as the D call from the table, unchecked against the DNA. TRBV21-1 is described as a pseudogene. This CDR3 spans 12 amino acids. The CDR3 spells CARRQSQETQYF. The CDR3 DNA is TGTGCCAGGAGACAGAGCCAAGAGACCCAGTACTTC.

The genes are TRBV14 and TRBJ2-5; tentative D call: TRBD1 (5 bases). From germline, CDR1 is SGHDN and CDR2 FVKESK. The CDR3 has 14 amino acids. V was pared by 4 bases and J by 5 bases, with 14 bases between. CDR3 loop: CASSPGFLGETQYF. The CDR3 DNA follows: TGTGCCAGCAGCCCAGGGTTTCTGGGGGAGACCCAGTACTTC.

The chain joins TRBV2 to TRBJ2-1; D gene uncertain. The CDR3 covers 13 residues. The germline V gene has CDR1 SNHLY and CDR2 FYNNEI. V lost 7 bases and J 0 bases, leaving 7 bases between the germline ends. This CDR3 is CASTRFSYNEQFF. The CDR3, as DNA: TGTGCCAGCACTCGGTTCTCCTACAATGAGCAGTTCTTC.

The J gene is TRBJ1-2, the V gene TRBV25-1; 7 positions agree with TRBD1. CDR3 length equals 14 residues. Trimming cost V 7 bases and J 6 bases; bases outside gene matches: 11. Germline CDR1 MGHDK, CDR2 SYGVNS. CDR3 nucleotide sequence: TGTGCCAGCAATGGTGGACAGGTTATAGATGGCTACACCTTC. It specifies CASNGGQVIDGYTF.

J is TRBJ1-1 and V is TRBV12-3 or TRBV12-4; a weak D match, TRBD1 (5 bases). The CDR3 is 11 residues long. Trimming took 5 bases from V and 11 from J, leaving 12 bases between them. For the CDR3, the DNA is TGTGCCAGCAGTCCCAGGGATAGGGCTTTCTTT. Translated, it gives CASSPRDRAFF.

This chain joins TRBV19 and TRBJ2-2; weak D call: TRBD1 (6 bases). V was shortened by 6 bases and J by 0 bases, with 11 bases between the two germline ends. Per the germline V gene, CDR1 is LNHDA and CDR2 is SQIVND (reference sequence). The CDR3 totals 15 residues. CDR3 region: CASRNWGPNTGELFF. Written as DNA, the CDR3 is TGTGCCAGTAGAAATTGGGGGCCGAACACCGGGGAGCTGTTTTTT.

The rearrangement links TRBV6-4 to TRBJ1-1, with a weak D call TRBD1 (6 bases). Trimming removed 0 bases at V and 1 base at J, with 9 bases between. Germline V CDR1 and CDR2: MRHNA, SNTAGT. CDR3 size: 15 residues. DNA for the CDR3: TGTGCCAGCAGTGACTCAGAGACAGGGAACACTGAAGCTTTCTTT. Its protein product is CASSDSETGNTEAFF.

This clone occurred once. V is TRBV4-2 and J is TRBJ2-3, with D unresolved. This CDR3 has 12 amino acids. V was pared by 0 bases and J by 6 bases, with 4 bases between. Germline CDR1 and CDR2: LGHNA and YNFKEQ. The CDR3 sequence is CASSQDRDTQYF. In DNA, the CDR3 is TGTGCCAGCAGCCAAGACAGGGATACGCAGTATTTT.

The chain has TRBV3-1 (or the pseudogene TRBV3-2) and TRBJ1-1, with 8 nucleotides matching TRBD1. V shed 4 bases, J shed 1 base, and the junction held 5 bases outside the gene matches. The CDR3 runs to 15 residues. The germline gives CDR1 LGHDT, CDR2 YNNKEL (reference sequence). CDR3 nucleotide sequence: TGTGCCAGCAGCCGAGGACAGGGCTGGAACACTGAAGCTTTCTTT. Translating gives CASSRGQGWNTEAFF.

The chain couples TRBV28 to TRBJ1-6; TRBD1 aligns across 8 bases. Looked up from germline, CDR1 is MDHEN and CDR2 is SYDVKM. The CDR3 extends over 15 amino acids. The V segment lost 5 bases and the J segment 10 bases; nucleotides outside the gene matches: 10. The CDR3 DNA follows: TGTGCCAGCAGTCCTCACGGGACAGGAGGCTCACCCCTCCACTTT. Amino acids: CASSPHGTGGSPLHF.

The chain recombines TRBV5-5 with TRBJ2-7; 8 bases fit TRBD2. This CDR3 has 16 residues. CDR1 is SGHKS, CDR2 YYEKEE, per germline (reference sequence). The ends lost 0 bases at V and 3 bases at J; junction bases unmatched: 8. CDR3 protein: CASSLDGSGAIYEQYF. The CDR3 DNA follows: TGTGCCAGCAGCTTGGATGGTAGCGGGGCCATCTACGAGCAGTACTTC. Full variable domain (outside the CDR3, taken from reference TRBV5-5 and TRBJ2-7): DAGVTQSPTHLIKTRGQQVTLRCSPISGHKSVSWYQQVLGQGPQFIFQYYEKEERGRGNFPDRFSARQFPNYSSELNVNALLLGDSALYLCASSLDGSGAIYEQYFGPGTRLTVT.

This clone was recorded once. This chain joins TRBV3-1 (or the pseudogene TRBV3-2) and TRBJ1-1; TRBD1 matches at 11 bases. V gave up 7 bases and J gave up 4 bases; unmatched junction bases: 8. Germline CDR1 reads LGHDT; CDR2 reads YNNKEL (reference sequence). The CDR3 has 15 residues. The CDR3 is CASTYTGTGGTEAFF. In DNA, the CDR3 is TGTGCCAGCACTTACACCGGGACAGGGGGCACTGAAGCTTTCTTT.

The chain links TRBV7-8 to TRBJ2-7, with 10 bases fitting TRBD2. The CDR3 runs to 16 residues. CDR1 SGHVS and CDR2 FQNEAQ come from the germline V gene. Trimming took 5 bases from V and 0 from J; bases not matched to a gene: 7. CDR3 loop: CASSRRTSGSSYEQYF. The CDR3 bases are TGTGCCAGCAGCCGAAGGACTAGCGGCAGCTCCTACGAGCAGTACTTC.

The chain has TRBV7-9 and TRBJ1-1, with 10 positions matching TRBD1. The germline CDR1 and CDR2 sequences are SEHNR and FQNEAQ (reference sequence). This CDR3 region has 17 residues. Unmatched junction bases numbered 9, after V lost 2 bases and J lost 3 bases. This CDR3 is CASSLNDGDRGDTEAFF. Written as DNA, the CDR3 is TGTGCCAGCAGCTTAAATGATGGGGACAGGGGCGACACTGAAGCTTTCTTT.

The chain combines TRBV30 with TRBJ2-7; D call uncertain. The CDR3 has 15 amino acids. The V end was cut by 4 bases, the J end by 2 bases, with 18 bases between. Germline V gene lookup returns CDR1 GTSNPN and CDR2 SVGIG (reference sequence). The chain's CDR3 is CAWTPPLTSTYEQYF. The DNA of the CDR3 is TGTGCCTGGACTCCCCCCCTGACAAGTACCTACGAGCAGTACTTC.

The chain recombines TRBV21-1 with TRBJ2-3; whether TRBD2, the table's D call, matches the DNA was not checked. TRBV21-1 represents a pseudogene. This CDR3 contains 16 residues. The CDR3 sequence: CASSKPGLEGLDTQYF. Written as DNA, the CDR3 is TGTGCCAGCAGCAAACCGGGACTGGAGGGGTTAGATACGCAGTATTTT.

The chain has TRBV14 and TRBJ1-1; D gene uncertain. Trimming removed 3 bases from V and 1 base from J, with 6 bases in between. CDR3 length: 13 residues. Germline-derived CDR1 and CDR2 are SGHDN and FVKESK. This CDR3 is CASSHTTNTEAFF. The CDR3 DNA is TGTGCCAGCAGCCATACAACGAACACTGAAGCTTTCTTT.

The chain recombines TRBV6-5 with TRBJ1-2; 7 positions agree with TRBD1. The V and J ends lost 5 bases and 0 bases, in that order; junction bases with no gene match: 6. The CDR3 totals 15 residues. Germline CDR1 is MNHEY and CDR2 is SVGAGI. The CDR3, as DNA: TGTGCCAGCAGTCCTCCGGGACAGACTAACTATGGCTACACCTTC. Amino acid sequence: CASSPPGQTNYGYTF.

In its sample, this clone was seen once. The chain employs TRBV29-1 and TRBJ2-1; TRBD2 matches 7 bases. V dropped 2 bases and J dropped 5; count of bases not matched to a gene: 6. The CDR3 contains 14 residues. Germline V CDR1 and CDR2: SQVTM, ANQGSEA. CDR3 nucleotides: TGCAGCGTTGAAACCCGGCGGGAGAACAATGAGCAGTTCTTC. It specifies CSVETRRENNEQFF.